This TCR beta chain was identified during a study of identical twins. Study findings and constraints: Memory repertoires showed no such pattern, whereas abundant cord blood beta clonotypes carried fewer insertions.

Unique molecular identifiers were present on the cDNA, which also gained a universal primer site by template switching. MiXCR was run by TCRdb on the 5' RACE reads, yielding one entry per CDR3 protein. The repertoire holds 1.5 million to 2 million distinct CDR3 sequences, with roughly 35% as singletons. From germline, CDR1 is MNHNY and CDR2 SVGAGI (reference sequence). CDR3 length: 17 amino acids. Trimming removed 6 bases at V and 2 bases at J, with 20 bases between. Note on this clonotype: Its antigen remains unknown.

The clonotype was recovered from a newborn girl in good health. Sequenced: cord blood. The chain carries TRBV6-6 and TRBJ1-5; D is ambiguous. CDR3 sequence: CASSPGLTPSGNQPQHF. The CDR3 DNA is TGTGCCAGCAGCCCCGGACTCACCCCCTCAGGCAATCAGCCCCAGCATTTT.